The 25 T cell receptor beta chains given below trace back to one sample, sequenced in a study of cytomegalovirus exposure and HLA in healthy donors (dated by TCRdb to 2015 to 2018). Libraries were constructed by the immunoSEQ multiplex PCR assay. The multiplex PCR relied on a mix of 60 forward primers for TCR Vbeta segments and 13 reverse primers for TCR Jbeta segments. TCRdb provides this immuneACCESS table in a form limited to in-frame rearrangements. Some clones are lacking; in checked studies, under half of them reflect an unresolved V gene, and why the rest are absent is not known. This sample holds 200,000 to 250,000 clones; 76% were observed only once. About 0.63% of the sample goes to the ten largest clones. The sequenced sample was PBMCs. The receptors stem from a young man in good health and CMV-seronegative.

The V call is TRBV9, the J call TRBJ2-1; a weak D match, TRBD1 (5 bases). The CDR3 covers 14 residues. The V gene lost 2 bases and the J gene lost 1 base, with 7 bases spanning the gap. In germline, CDR1 is SGDLS, CDR2 YYNGEE. CDR3 bases: TGTGCCAGCAGCGTTCAGGGTTCCTACAATGAGCAGTTCTTC. Protein sequence: CASSVQGSYNEQFF.

The rearrangement links TRBV19 to TRBJ2-1; D might be TRBD2 (7 bases). CDR1 is LNHDA and CDR2 is SQIVND in the germline V gene (reference sequence). Between the trimmed V and J ends, which lost 6 bases and 1 base, there was a span of 10 bases. The CDR3 is 14 amino acids. The DNA for the CDR3 is TGTGCCAGTAGGGGGGGGGCGTCCTACAATGAGCAGTTCTTC. The encoded protein is CASRGGASYNEQFF.

The chain links TRBV2 to TRBJ2-7; tentative D call: TRBD2 (6 bases). The CDR3 spans 14 residues. From germline, CDR1 is SNHLY and CDR2 FYNNEI. The ends were cut back, 3 bases at V and 5 bases at J, with 14 bases in the middle. CDR3 sequence: CASSDPGTSHEQYF. DNA for the CDR3: TGTGCCAGCAGTGATCCCGGGACTTCCCACGAGCAGTACTTC.

In this sample, this clone turned up a few times. CDR3 residues: CASSQGTGGAETQYF. The CDR3 nucleotides are TGCGCCAGCAGCCAAGGGACAGGGGGCGCAGAGACCCAGTACTTC. The genes are TRBV4-1 and TRBJ2-5; 11 bases agree with TRBD1. Germline lookup yields CDR1 MGHRA and CDR2 YSYEKL. The CDR3 runs to 15 residues. The V gene end was trimmed by 1 base and the J gene end by 4 bases; junction bases not matched to a gene: 2.

The J gene is TRBJ2-1, the V gene TRBV5-1; 11 bases line up with TRBD2. CDR1 SGHRS and CDR2 YFSETQ come from the germline V gene. Trimming cost V 4 bases and J 0 bases; bases outside gene matches: 9. The CDR3 sequence is 18 residues long. The CDR3 region has the DNA TGCGCCAGCAGCCCCGACCTAGCGGGAGGCTCCTCCTACAATGAGCAGTTCTTC. Translation: CASSPDLAGGSSYNEQFF.

The rearrangement uses TRBV2 and TRBJ2-5; the D is unclear. V dropped 2 bases and J dropped 10 bases, with 11 bases sitting between them. Germline CDR1 and CDR2: SNHLY and FYNNEI. The CDR3 runs to 12 residues. CDR3 in amino acids: CASSETALGQYF. CDR3 nucleotides: TGTGCCAGCAGTGAAACAGCTCTGGGCCAGTACTTC.

On this clone: The sample carries other DNA sequences with the same CDR3. V usage is TRBV28 and J usage is TRBJ1-1, with 8 bases that match TRBD1. CDR3 length: 13 residues. V shed 6 bases, J shed 4 bases, and the junction held 4 bases outside the gene matches. The germline V gene encodes CDR1 MDHEN and CDR2 SYDVKM. CDR3 coding DNA: TGTGCCAGCAGCCCCGGACAGGGCACTGAAGCTTTCTTT. Translated: CASSPGQGTEAFF.

The V and J genes are TRBV5-6 and TRBJ1-1; D is unresolved. The CDR3 has 12 amino acids. The V end was cut by 3 bases, the J end by 1 base, with 4 bases between. Germline CDR1 SGHDT, CDR2 YYEEEE. The CDR3 is CASSYGNTEAFF. The CDR3 nucleotides are TGTGCCAGCAGCTACGGGAACACTGAAGCTTTCTTT. Based on the CDR3 plus reference TRBV5-6 and TRBJ1-1, the full variable domain is DAGVTQSPTHLIKTRGQQVTLRCSPKSGHDTVSWYQQALGQGPQFIFQYYEEEERQRGNFPDRFSGHQFPNYSSELNVNALLLGDSALYLCASSYGNTEAFFGQGTRLTVV.

This clone is a singleton in its sample. The chain carries TRBV2 and TRBJ2-2; tentatively, D is TRBD2 (6 bases). The CDR3 covers 16 residues. Germline CDR1 reads SNHLY; CDR2 reads FYNNEI. V dropped 1 base and J dropped 1 base, with 10 bases sitting between them. CDR3 nucleotide sequence: TGTGCCAGCAGTGAAGTGGCAGCGGGGAACACCGGGGAGCTGTTTTTT. Translating it yields CASSEVAAGNTGELFF.

The chain couples TRBV18 to TRBJ2-7; TRBD1 might be the D (6 bases). The CDR3 runs 15 residues. V lost 0 bases and J lost 9, with 18 bases in between. Germline loops: CDR1 KGHSH, CDR2 LQKENI. CDR3 DNA sequence: TGTGCCAGCTCACCACCCTACGGCAGGGAAGGGGGGCAGTACTTC. Protein: CASSPPYGREGGQYF.

This chain joins TRBV7-9 and TRBJ2-2; 11 bases fit TRBD2. Losses at the gene ends were 5 bases for V and 7 bases for J; bases not matched to a gene: 18. This CDR3 is built from 19 residues. Per the germline V gene, CDR1 is SEHNR and CDR2 is FQNEAQ (reference sequence). The CDR3 is CASSLPSPQLAGADGELFF. DNA for the CDR3: TGTGCCAGCAGCCTTCCATCCCCCCAACTAGCGGGAGCCGACGGGGAGCTGTTTTTT.

The chain employs TRBV2 and TRBJ2-3; TRBD2 matches at 11 bases. CDR3 length equals 16 residues. Germline CDR1 SNHLY, CDR2 FYNNEI. V was clipped by 6 bases and J by 3 bases; unmatched bases: 8. CDR3 sequence (DNA): TGTGCCAGCAGCCCCGGACTAGCGGGTCGGACAGATACGCAGTATTTT. Translating it yields CASSPGLAGRTDTQYF.

The V call is TRBV2, the J call TRBJ2-7; 8 bases fit TRBD1. This CDR3 is 15 amino acids long. V trimming: 10 bases; J trimming: 1 base; junction bases outside the gene matches: 12. Germline values: CDR1 SNHLY, CDR2 FYNNEI. CDR3 nucleotide sequence: TGTGCCACGGTAAAGGGACAGGCCCTATCCTACGAGCAGTACTTC. It codes for CATVKGQALSYEQYF.

This chain joins TRBV9 and TRBJ1-1, with D maybe TRBD1 (6 bases). The CDR3 is made up of 15 amino acids. With 3 bases removed from V and 7 bases from J, the gap between germline ends came to 19 bases. Germline CDR1 and CDR2: SGDLS and YYNGEE. CDR3 region: CASSGGSGGLDEAFF. The DNA of the CDR3 is TGTGCCAGCAGCGGGGGTAGCGGGGGGCTGGATGAAGCTTTCTTT.

The chain combines TRBV25-1 with TRBJ1-2; D unclear. The V end lost 6 bases, the J end lost 8 bases, and 10 bases lay between the germline ends. The germline CDR1 and CDR2 sequences are MGHDK and SYGVNS. The CDR3 sequence is 11 residues long. The CDR3 spells CASRVEKGYTF. The CDR3 DNA sequence: TGTGCCAGCAGGGTTGAGAAGGGCTACACCTTC.

This clone was observed once. V and J are TRBV7-9 and TRBJ2-7; 15 nucleotides match TRBD2. CDR1 and CDR2 (germline): SEHNR, FQNEAQ (reference sequence). With V trimmed by 4 bases and J by 6 bases, 4 bases remained unmatched. The CDR3 totals 15 residues. CDR3: CASSSPGLAGGEQYF. CDR3 sequence (DNA): TGTGCCAGCAGCTCCCCGGGACTAGCGGGAGGCGAGCAGTACTTC.

The V gene is TRBV6-5, the J gene TRBJ2-3; 13 nucleotides line up with TRBD2. The CDR3 loop spans 15 amino acids. CDR1 and CDR2 from the germline V gene are MNHEY and SVGAGI. The junction had 6 bases not matched to a gene; V was cut back by 6 bases and J by 6 bases. This chain's CDR3 is CASRQGTSGTDTQYF. CDR3 sequence (DNA): TGTGCCAGCAGACAAGGGACTAGCGGGACCGATACGCAGTATTTT.

V usage is TRBV7-2 and J usage is TRBJ2-7; 13 nucleotides line up with TRBD2. Germline-derived CDR1 and CDR2 are SGHTA and FQGNSA. The CDR3 loop spans 16 amino acids. V gave up 0 bases and J gave up 7 bases; unmatched junction bases: 6. For the CDR3, the DNA is TGTGCCAGCAGCTTAGCGCGGCGACTAGCGGGAGGTGAGCAGTACTTC. This translates into CASSLARRLAGGEQYF.

This clone was seen more than once but under ten times. V is TRBV11-2 and J is TRBJ2-2; a weak D match, TRBD2 (6 bases). The CDR3 is made up of 16 amino acids. The V end lost 6 bases, the J end lost 6 bases, and 20 bases lay between the germline ends. The germline gives CDR1 SGHAT, CDR2 FQNNGV. CDR3 residues: CASSRGLFGTPGELFF. For the CDR3, the DNA is TGTGCCAGCAGTCGGGGCCTCTTCGGGACTCCCGGGGAGCTGTTTTTT.

Relative to its sample, this clone is medium-sized (0.01 to 0.1%). The chain carries TRBV19 and TRBJ2-3; 10 nucleotides match TRBD2. This CDR3 contains 16 residues. V lost 6 bases, J lost 1 base, and 7 bases stayed unmatched. Germline V gene sequence: CDR1 LNHDA, CDR2 SQIVND (reference sequence). This chain's CDR3 is CASSRLAGEGTDTQYF. The CDR3 DNA sequence: TGTGCCAGTAGCAGACTAGCGGGCGAGGGCACAGATACGCAGTATTTT.

This clone was seen only a few times. Other nucleotide sequences from this sample produce the same CDR3. This chain joins TRBV7-9 and TRBJ1-4; 10 bases are a match to TRBD1. With 4 bases clipped from V and 7 bases from J, the junction kept 3 bases outside the gene matches. The CDR3 is 14 amino acids. CDR1 and CDR2 (germline): SEHNR, FQNEAQ (reference sequence). The CDR3 spells CASSSGQGGEKLFF. The CDR3 DNA reads TGTGCCAGCAGCTCAGGACAGGGGGGTGAAAAACTGTTTTTT.

J is TRBJ1-3 and V is TRBV30, with a possible D match to TRBD1 (5 bases). The V gene's germline CDR1 is GTSNPN and CDR2 SVGIG (reference sequence). V was cut by 4 bases and J by 2 bases, with 15 bases left in between. The CDR3 is made up of 15 amino acids. The CDR3 coding sequence is TGTGCCTGGAATACCTGGGGGGGGGCTGGAAACACCATATATTTT. It is translated as CAWNTWGGAGNTIYF.

The CDR3 DNA reads TGTGCCAGCAGCCAATCGACAGCCTACGAGCAGTACTTC. Its translation is CASSQSTAYEQYF. The chain uses TRBV7-9 and TRBJ2-7, with a tentative D call TRBD1 (5 bases). Germline CDR1 SEHNR, CDR2 FQNEAQ (reference sequence). Trimming removed 5 bases at V and 2 bases at J, with 10 bases between. This CDR3 region has 13 residues.

The chain couples TRBV5-1 to TRBJ2-1; 12 positions match TRBD2. In germline, CDR1 is SGHRS, CDR2 YFSETQ. The CDR3 consists of 17 residues. V shed 3 bases, J shed 6 bases, and the junction held 10 bases outside the gene matches. CDR3 protein: CASSSASGRAIINEQFF. CDR3 coding DNA: TGCGCCAGCAGCTCCGCTAGCGGGAGGGCCATTATCAATGAGCAGTTCTTC.

This chain's CDR3 is CATRSDYGYTF. For the CDR3, the DNA is TGTGCCACCAGGTCAGACTATGGCTACACCTTC. The chain couples TRBV15 to TRBJ1-2, with unresolved D. Looked up from germline, CDR1 is LNHNV and CDR2 is YYDKDF (reference sequence). The CDR3 runs 11 residues. Trimming took off 6 bases at V and 3 bases at J, with 5 bases between the two ends.